This TCR beta chain was documented in a study of T-cell memory formation after mild COVID-19. The CDR3 contains 14 residues. With V trimmed by 5 bases and J by 4 bases, 6 bases remained unmatched. Germline V gene data show CDR1 as DFQATT and CDR2 as SNEGSKA (reference sequence). MiXCR was run by TCRdb on the 5' RACE reads, yielding one entry per CDR3 protein. The table has about 250,000 distinct CDR3 sequences, 15% seen once. The clonotype was recovered from an adult woman who had mild COVID-19 (a few samples of this study predate the infection). Cell type and time point are not known. Sample: PBMCs or a T cell subset sorted from them (not recorded which). The chain uses TRBV20-1 and TRBJ1-5; TRBD1 aligns across 9 bases. DNA of the CDR3: TGCAGTGCTTCGGACAGGGGTAGTAATCAGCCCCAGCATTTT. It is translated as CSASDRGSNQPQHF.